This is a list of T cell receptor beta chains from one sample in a study of identical twins. One entry per CDR3 protein, called by TCRdb with MiXCR from the 5' RACE reads. Of under 900,000 distinct CDR3 sequences listed, about 12% are singletons. This sample also appeared in a second study, on yellow fever vaccine responses in identical twins.

Sequenced sample: PBMCs. The receptors come from a young woman in good health. Each CDR3 is given without its conserved first and last residue. Some rows mark clone size as missing; the rest say once, few, many or name a class of expanded clone.

CDR3 protein	clone size	V gene	J gene
ASVDSRFEAF	few	TRBV7-8	TRBJ1-1
ASRIRLAANEQF	-	TRBV6-2/TRBV6-3	TRBJ2-1
ASSPGLVGEQF	many	TRBV5-1	TRBJ2-1
ASIGDSGSHEQF	-	TRBV6-5	TRBJ2-1
ASSHARTSGRFWEQF	-	TRBV4-1	TRBJ2-1
ASSLVFAGGLF	-	TRBV11-2	TRBJ2-1
ASSVGQGGY	few	TRBV2	TRBJ2-3
ASSRGGGVTQY	few	TRBV13	TRBJ2-5
SARDLTSEYNEQF	-	TRBV20-1	TRBJ2-1
AISVAALYNEQF	many	TRBV10-3	TRBJ2-1
ASSDRGTGGIYEQY	-	TRBV2	TRBJ2-7
ASSFWLAGENEQF	-	TRBV11-2	TRBJ2-1
ASSGPENTEAF	-	TRBV10-2	TRBJ1-1
ASSFQQGSETQY	few	TRBV7-9	TRBJ2-5
ASSLFRDGLRRRETQY	-	TRBV28	TRBJ2-5
ASSPNTNYGYT	many	TRBV12-3/TRBV12-4	TRBJ1-2
ATMASGNQETQY	-	TRBV24-1	TRBJ2-5
ASSPQSPYNSPLH	few	TRBV28	TRBJ1-6
GAIPAERVPWGQF	-	TRBV27	TRBJ2-1
SARDLWGGLGSEGTQY	-	TRBV20-1	TRBJ2-5
ASSYRGSHEQY	few	TRBV7-9	TRBJ2-7
ASSHPGQGLF	few	TRBV4-1	TRBJ1-4
ASSASSGRIPYEQY	few	TRBV4-1	TRBJ2-7
SVVGTGPGYGYT	many	TRBV29-1	TRBJ1-2
AIRDLAVSYNEQF	few	TRBV10-3	TRBJ2-1
ASRTGVGNTEAF	-	TRBV6-1	TRBJ1-1
ASSMTSGGVRGGELF	-	TRBV7-2	TRBJ2-2
ATGRPNTEAF	-	TRBV2	TRBJ1-1
SAGLDSTQY	few	TRBV20-1	TRBJ2-3
ATYRGKEAENYGYT	few	TRBV6-2/TRBV6-3	TRBJ1-2
ASTDRQTQY	-	TRBV10-2	TRBJ2-5
SARGEAHSTDTQY	few	TRBV20-1	TRBJ2-3
ATRKGNTEAF	-	TRBV24-1	TRBJ1-1
ASSSHRGPKQETQY	-	TRBV7-6	TRBJ2-5
SSTGASSYNEQF	few	TRBV20-1	TRBJ2-1
ASSVGDGTSRYEQY	few	TRBV9	TRBJ2-7
AIRKGQGYNEQF	many	TRBV10-3	TRBJ2-1
ASSRLDTQY	many	TRBV12-3/TRBV12-4	TRBJ2-3
ASSIRTGDYEQY	once	TRBV19	TRBJ2-7